These 26 T cell receptor beta chains were all obtained from the same sample, sequenced in a study of T cells in tumors after PD-1 blockade. TCRdb's copy holds only in-frame clones and misses some; the assay was immunoSEQ multiplex PCR. This table holds around 46,000 clones, roughly 73% found once. The specimen was PBMCs, collected before anti-PD-1 treatment. Receptors originate from a human donor with basal cell carcinoma.

This chain links TRBV7-2 with TRBJ2-7, with D perhaps given as TRBD1 or TRBD2 (5 bases each). The V end lost 5 bases, the J end lost 3 bases, and 17 bases lay between the germline ends. Germline V gene lookup returns CDR1 SGHTA and CDR2 FQGNSA. The CDR3 is 15 amino acids. CDR3 in amino acids: CASSTGPGIYYEQYF. The CDR3 region has the DNA TGTGCCAGCAGCACGGGACCTGGGATTTACTACGAGCAGTACTTC.

V gene TRBV10-2 combines with J gene TRBJ2-5, with 7 nucleotides matching TRBD1. The germline CDR1 and CDR2 sequences are WSHSY and SAAADI. The CDR3 sequence is 14 residues long. The V and J ends lost 6 bases and 1 base, in that order; junction bases with no gene match: 5. CDR3 DNA: TGCGCCAGCAGGACAGGGAGAGGCCAAGAGACCCAGTACTTC. It specifies CASRTGRGQETQYF.

The chain joins TRBV5-1 to TRBJ2-1; D is perhaps TRBD1 or TRBD2 (6 bases each). Germline CDR1 is SGHRS and CDR2 is YFSETQ. Trimming cost V 0 bases and J 5 bases, with 15 bases left between them. The CDR3 is 16 residues long. The CDR3, as DNA: TGCGCCAGCAGCTTGGACGCCGGGGGCTCGGACAATGAGCAGTTCTTC. As protein: CASSLDAGGSDNEQFF.

This chain joins TRBV27 and TRBJ2-3; possible D gene TRBD2, 6 bases. V shed 6 bases and J shed 5 bases, with 12 bases lying between them. The germline gives CDR1 MNHEY, CDR2 SMNVEV (reference sequence). This CDR3 spans 13 amino acids. The CDR3 DNA follows: TGTGCCAGCAGAAGGACCGGGAGAGATACGCAGTATTTT. The encoded protein is CASRRTGRDTQYF.

The chain carries TRBV5-1 and TRBJ1-1, with D possibly matching TRBD1 (5 bases). This CDR3 contains 12 residues. The V gene's germline CDR1 is SGHRS and CDR2 YFSETQ. With 3 bases removed from V and 11 bases from J, the gap between germline ends came to 14 bases. Here the CDR3 reads CASSSVRGDAFF. The CDR3 DNA is TGCGCCAGCAGCTCTGTTCGGGGGGACGCTTTCTTT.

The V and J genes are TRBV9 and TRBJ2-1; 9 nucleotides line up with TRBD2. The CDR3 covers 16 residues. Losses at the gene ends were 0 bases for V and 3 bases for J; bases not matched to a gene: 4. In germline, CDR1 is SGDLS, CDR2 YYNGEE. The CDR3 loop reads CASSVAGRGGYNEQFF. CDR3 coding DNA: TGTGCCAGCAGCGTAGCTGGGCGGGGGGGCTACAATGAGCAGTTCTTC.

The CDR3 sequence is CASSSSRGGAINSPLHF. CDR3 nucleotides: TGCGCCAGCAGCTCCAGTCGGGGTGGGGCGATCAATTCACCCCTCCACTTT. The V and J genes are TRBV5-1 and TRBJ1-6, with a tentative D call TRBD1 (5 bases). Germline V gene data show CDR1 as SGHRS and CDR2 as YFSETQ. V lost 3 bases and J lost 7, with 20 bases in between. The CDR3 has 17 amino acids.

This clone was seen once. This sequence joins TRBV20-1 and TRBJ2-2, with a weak D call TRBD2 (5 bases). Trimming shortened V by 3 bases and J by 5 bases, and 10 bases separated the two germline ends. The CDR3 is 13 amino acids. CDR1 is DFQATT and CDR2 is SNEGSKA in the germline V gene (reference sequence). The chain's CDR3 is CSASLGETGELFF. CDR3 sequence (DNA): TGCAGTGCTAGTCTTGGGGAGACCGGGGAGCTGTTTTTT.

This clone came up once. The chain carries TRBV5-1 and TRBJ1-4; 9 nucleotides match TRBD1. Germline V CDR1 and CDR2: SGHRS, YFSETQ. With V trimmed by 0 bases and J by 8 bases, 5 bases remained unmatched. The CDR3 runs to 15 residues. The CDR3 region has the DNA TGCGCCAGCAGCTTGGCCGGACAGGGGAAAGAAAAACTGTTTTTT. This translates into CASSLAGQGKEKLFF.

The rearrangement uses TRBV5-1 and TRBJ1-3; unclear D gene. The CDR3 consists of 16 residues. Trimming took off 0 bases at V and 2 bases at J, with 12 bases between the two ends. CDR1 and CDR2 from the germline V gene are SGHRS and YFSETQ. The CDR3 DNA sequence: TGCGCCAGCAGCTTGGGGGTGGGGAACCCTGGAAACACCATATATTTT. Translated, it gives CASSLGVGNPGNTIYF.

The chain uses TRBV19 and TRBJ1-5, with D maybe TRBD1 (5 bases). Trimming left V 1 base short and J 5 bases short, with 12 bases between. The CDR3 length is 15 residues. CDR1 is LNHDA and CDR2 is SQIVND in the germline V gene (reference sequence). CDR3 amino acids: CASSIGGLIHQPQHF. The CDR3 DNA follows: TGTGCCAGTAGTATAGGGGGCCTAATACATCAGCCCCAGCATTTT.

This clone was recorded at least ten times. The chain has TRBV3-1 (or the pseudogene TRBV3-2) and TRBJ1-1; D is undetermined. The CDR3 consists of 12 residues. Trimming shortened V by 0 bases and J by 8 bases, and 7 bases separated the two germline ends. Per germline, CDR1 LGHDT and CDR2 YNNKEL (reference sequence). The CDR3 DNA sequence: TGTGCCAGCAGCCAAGACTATACCGAAGCTTTCTTT. Translated: CASSQDYTEAFF.

Concerning this clone itself: One end of the junction is discordant with germline, which a read error may explain. This chain links TRBV27 with TRBJ2-1; D is uncertain. This CDR3 contains 14 residues. The germline V gene encodes CDR1 MNHEY and CDR2 SMNVEV (reference sequence). The CDR3 sequence is CASSFTVKYSEQFF. The CDR3, as DNA: TGTGCCAGCAGTTTCACAGTCAAATACAGTGAGCAGTTCTTC.

This chain links TRBV5-4 with TRBJ2-5; 7 bases align to TRBD2. Per the germline V gene, CDR1 is SGHNT and CDR2 is YYREEE (reference sequence). There are 13 residues in the CDR3. V lost 6 bases to trimming and J lost 3 bases; unmatched junction nucleotides: 5. CDR3: CASTRGEEETQYF. CDR3 DNA: TGTGCCAGCACCCGGGGGGAGGAAGAGACCCAGTACTTC.

The J gene is TRBJ2-5, the V gene TRBV2; the D gene is possibly TRBD1 (6 bases). Germline assignment: CDR1 SNHLY and CDR2 FYNNEI. CDR3 length equals 15 residues. Trimming left V 3 bases short and J 1 base short, with 12 bases between. Written as DNA, the CDR3 is TGTGCCAGCAGTGACGACAGGTTACCCCAAGAGACCCAGTACTTC. Protein sequence: CASSDDRLPQETQYF.

As regards this clone: A much larger clone differs from this one at a single base, so this may be a read error. The sample contains more than one DNA sequence encoding this CDR3. The V call is TRBV7-6, the J call TRBJ2-7, with D perhaps TRBD1 (5 bases). Between the trimmed V and J ends, which lost 3 bases and 6 bases, there was a span of 18 bases. This CDR3 has 15 residues. Germline loops: CDR1 SGHVS, CDR2 FNYEAQ. The CDR3 spells CASSFRDGLRREQYF. The CDR3, as DNA: TGTGCCAGCAGCTTCAGGGATGGCCTTAGGCGCGAGCAGTACTTC.

This chain connects TRBV6-6 to TRBJ2-3; no reliable D call. The CDR3 has 12 residues. V was shortened by 3 bases and J by 5 bases, with 6 bases between the two germline ends. Germline loops: CDR1 MNHNY, CDR2 SVGAGI (reference sequence). CDR3 coding DNA: TGTGCCAGCAGTTATATGGGAGATACGCAGTATTTT. Its translation is CASSYMGDTQYF.

The chain recombines TRBV28 with TRBJ1-1; TRBD1 is a possible D gene (5 bases). This CDR3 has 15 amino acids. Germline values: CDR1 MDHEN, CDR2 SYDVKM. V dropped 3 bases and J dropped 2 bases, with 13 bases sitting between them. The CDR3 DNA reads TGTGCCAGCAGTTTGGGAGGACAAGGAAACACTGAAGCTTTCTTT. Amino acid sequence: CASSLGGQGNTEAFF.

The rearrangement joins TRBV28 to TRBJ1-1; D remains unclear. Germline CDR1 MDHEN, CDR2 SYDVKM. The CDR3 runs to 12 residues. V was cut by 7 bases and J by 1 base, with 7 bases left in between. CDR3 sequence (DNA): TGTGCCAGCATAGCGGGGAACACTGAAGCTTTCTTT. It is translated as CASIAGNTEAFF.

The CDR3 region has the DNA TGTGCCACCAGTGATTTCCCCGGGACAGGTACGAATGAGCAGTTCTTC. Translated, it gives CATSDFPGTGTNEQFF. V usage is TRBV24-1 and J usage is TRBJ2-1; 8 nucleotides line up with TRBD1. The germline V gene has CDR1 KGHDR and CDR2 SFDVKD. V shed 1 base and J 7 bases; nucleotides not matched to a gene: 8. The CDR3 is 16 residues long.

The genes are TRBV15 and TRBJ1-1; no reliable D call. The CDR3 contains 13 residues. CDR1 and CDR2 from the germline V gene are LNHNV and YYDKDF (reference sequence). V lost 3 bases, J lost 1 base, and 6 bases lay in between. This CDR3 reads CATSRRTNTEAFF. Here the CDR3 DNA reads TGTGCCACCAGCAGGCGGACGAACACTGAAGCTTTCTTT.

A few counts support this clone. The rearrangement links TRBV7-6 to TRBJ2-7; 10 bases are shared with TRBD2. With 5 bases clipped from V and 2 bases from J, the junction kept 12 bases outside the gene matches. The CDR3 loop spans 17 amino acids. CDR1 SGHVS and CDR2 FNYEAQ come from the germline V gene. The CDR3 region is CASSLTSGWSTTYEQYF. In DNA form, the CDR3 reads TGTGCCAGCAGCCTGACTAGCGGGTGGTCTACAACCTACGAGCAGTACTTC.

The chain couples TRBV4-2 to TRBJ1-3, with D maybe TRBD1 (6 bases). V was trimmed by 2 bases and J by 10 bases, leaving 18 bases between them. The CDR3 covers 15 residues. Looked up from germline, CDR1 is LGHNA and CDR2 is YNFKEQ. The CDR3 protein is CASSQTRDITTTIYF. DNA of the CDR3: TGTGCCAGCAGCCAAACCCGGGACATCACTACAACCATATATTTT.

This chain uses TRBV5-8 with TRBJ2-3, with 7 bases aligning to TRBD1. V was clipped by 3 bases and J by 2 bases; unmatched bases: 3. The CDR3 sequence is 14 residues long. Germline values: CDR1 SGHTS, CDR2 YDEGEE. In DNA form, the CDR3 reads TGTGCCAGCAGCTACGACAGGGCCACAGATACGCAGTATTTT. Translated: CASSYDRATDTQYF.

Concerning this clone itself: The junction differs from germline at one of its ends, possibly a read error. The chain links TRBV5-1 to TRBJ1-1, with TRBD1 identical over 7 bases. Looked up from germline, CDR1 is SGHRS and CDR2 is YFSETQ. The CDR3 sequence is 15 residues long. CDR3: CASSPTDRVKTEAFF. As DNA, the CDR3 is TGCGCCAGCAGCCCGACCGACAGGGTGAAAACTGAAGCTTTCTTT.

The chain combines TRBV5-6 with TRBJ2-1; a weak D match, TRBD1 (5 bases). The CDR3 runs to 11 residues. V was pared by 1 base and J by 12 bases, with 8 bases between. Germline values: CDR1 SGHDT, CDR2 YYEEEE. The CDR3 nucleotides are TGTGCCAGCAGCTTGTTAGGGGCGCAGTTCTTC. Translating it yields CASSLLGAQFF.